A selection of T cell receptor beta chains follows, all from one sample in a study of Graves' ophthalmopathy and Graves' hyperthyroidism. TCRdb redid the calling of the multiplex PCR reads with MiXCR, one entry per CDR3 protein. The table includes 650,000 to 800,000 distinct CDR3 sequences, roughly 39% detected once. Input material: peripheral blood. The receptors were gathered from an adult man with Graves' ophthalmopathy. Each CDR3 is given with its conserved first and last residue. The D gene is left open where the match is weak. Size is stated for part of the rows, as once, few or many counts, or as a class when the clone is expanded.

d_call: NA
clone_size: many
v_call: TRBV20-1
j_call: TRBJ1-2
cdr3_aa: CSARQGLGYGYTF
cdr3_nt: TGCAGTGCTAGACAGGGTTTAGGCTATGGCTACACCTTC

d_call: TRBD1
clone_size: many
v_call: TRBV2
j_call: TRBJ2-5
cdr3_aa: CASFRDRVETQYF
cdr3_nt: TGTGCCAGCTTCCGGGACAGGGTTGAGACCCAGTACTTC

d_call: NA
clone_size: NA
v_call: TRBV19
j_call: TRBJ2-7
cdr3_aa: CASGRSSAGNEQYF
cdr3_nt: TGTGCCAGTGGTCGGTCTAGCGCTGGGAACGAGCAGTACTTC

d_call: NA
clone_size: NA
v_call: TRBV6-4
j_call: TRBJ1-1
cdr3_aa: CASSYGRINTEAFF
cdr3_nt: TGTGCCAGCAGTTACGGTAGGATCAACACTGAAGCTTTCTTT

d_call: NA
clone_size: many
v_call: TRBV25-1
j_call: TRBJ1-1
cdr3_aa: CASSERDEAFF
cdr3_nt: TGTGCCAGCAGTGAACGGGATGAAGCTTTCTTT

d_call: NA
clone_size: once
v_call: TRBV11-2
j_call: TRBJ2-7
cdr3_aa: CASSLGDTVREQYF
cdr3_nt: TGTGCCAGCAGCCTAGGCGACACGGTTCGGGAGCAGTACTTC

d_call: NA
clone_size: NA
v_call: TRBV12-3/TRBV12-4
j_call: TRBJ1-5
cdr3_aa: CASSFWSRDINRPQHF
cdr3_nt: TGTGCCAGCAGTTTTTGGTCCAGGGACATCAATCGGCCCCAGCATTTT

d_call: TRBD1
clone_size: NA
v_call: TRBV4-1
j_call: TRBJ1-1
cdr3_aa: CASSQDGTGMNTEAFF
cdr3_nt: TGTGCCAGCAGCCAAGATGGGACAGGGATGAACACTGAAGCTTTCTTT

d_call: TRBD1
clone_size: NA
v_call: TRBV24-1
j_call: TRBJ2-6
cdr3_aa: CATSDTTGDGINVLTF
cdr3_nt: TGTGCCACCAGTGACACGACAGGGGATGGGATCAACGTCCTGACTTTC

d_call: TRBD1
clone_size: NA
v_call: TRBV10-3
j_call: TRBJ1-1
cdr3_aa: CASSETLQGARNTEAFF
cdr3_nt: TGTGCCAGCAGTGAAACCTTACAGGGGGCGCGGAACACTGAAGCTTTCTTT

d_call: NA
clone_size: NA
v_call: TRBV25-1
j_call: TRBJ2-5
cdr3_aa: CVSSPTLAETQYF
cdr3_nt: TGTGTCAGCAGCCCGACTCTGGCTGAGACCCAGTACTTC

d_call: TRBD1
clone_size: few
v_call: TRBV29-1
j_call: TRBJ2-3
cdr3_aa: CSVGQESTDTQYF
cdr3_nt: TGCAGCGTAGGACAGGAATCGACAGATACGCAGTATTTT

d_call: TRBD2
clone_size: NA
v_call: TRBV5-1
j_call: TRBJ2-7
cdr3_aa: CASSLTSGSSGRTYEQYF
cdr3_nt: TGCGCCAGCAGCTTGACTAGCGGGAGTTCGGGACGAACCTACGAGCAGTACTTC

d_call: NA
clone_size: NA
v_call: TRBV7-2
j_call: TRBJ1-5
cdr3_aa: CASSAGQETQHF
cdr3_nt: TGTGCCAGCAGCGCCGGACAAGAGACCCAGCATTTT

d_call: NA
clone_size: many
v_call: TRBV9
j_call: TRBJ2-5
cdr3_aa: CASSRDRTNGGQETQYF
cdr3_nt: TGTGCCAGCTCACGAGACAGGACAAACGGAGGCCAAGAGACCCAGTACTTC

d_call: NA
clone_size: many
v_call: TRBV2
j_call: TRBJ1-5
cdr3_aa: CASSQGNNQPQHF
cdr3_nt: TGTGCCAGCAGCCAGGGTAACAATCAGCCCCAGCATTTT

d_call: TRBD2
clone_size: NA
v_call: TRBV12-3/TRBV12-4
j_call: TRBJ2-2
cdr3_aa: CASRHSGGDGGELFF
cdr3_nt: TGTGCCAGCAGACATTCCGGGGGGGACGGGGGGGAGCTGTTTTTT

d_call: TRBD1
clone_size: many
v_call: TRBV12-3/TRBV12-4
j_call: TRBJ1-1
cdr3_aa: CASRRQGLNTEAFF
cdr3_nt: TGTGCCAGCAGGAGACAGGGGTTGAACACTGAAGCTTTCTTT

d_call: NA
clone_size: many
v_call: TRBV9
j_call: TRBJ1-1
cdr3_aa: CASSATLNTEAFF
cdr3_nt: TGTGCCAGCAGCGCCACTTTGAACACTGAAGCTTTCTTT

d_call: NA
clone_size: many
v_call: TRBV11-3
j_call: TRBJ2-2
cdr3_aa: CASSLGLGHTGELFF
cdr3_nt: TGTGCCAGCAGCTTAGGTCTCGGTCACACCGGGGAGCTGTTTTTT

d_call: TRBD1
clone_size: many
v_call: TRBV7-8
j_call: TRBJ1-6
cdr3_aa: CASSQDRDSSPLHF
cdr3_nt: TGTGCCAGCAGCCAAGACAGGGATTCTTCACCCCTCCACTTT

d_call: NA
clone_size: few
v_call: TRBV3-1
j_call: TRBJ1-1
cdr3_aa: CASRFQENTEAFF
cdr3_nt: TGTGCCAGCAGGTTCCAGGAGAACACTGAAGCTTTCTTT

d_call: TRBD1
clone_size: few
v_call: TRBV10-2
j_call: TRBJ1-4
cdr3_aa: CASSYFGRGNEKLFF
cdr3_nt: TGTGCCAGCAGTTACTTTGGCAGGGGGAATGAAAAACTGTTTTTT

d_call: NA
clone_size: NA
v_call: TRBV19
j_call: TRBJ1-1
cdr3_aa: CASSIGGSGQFF
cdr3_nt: TGTGCCAGTAGTATTGGGGGTTCGGGGCAGTTCTTT

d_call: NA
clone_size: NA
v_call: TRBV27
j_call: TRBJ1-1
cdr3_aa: CASSLTGFRTEAFF
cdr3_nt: TGTGCCAGCAGTTTAACAGGGTTTAGGACTGAAGCTTTCTTT

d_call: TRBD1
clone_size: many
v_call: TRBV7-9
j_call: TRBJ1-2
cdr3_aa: CASSSGTGPDGYGYTF
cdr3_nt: TGTGCCAGCAGCTCGGGGACAGGGCCCGATGGGTATGGCTACACCTTC